This T cell receptor (beta chain) is from a study of blood T cell repertoires in COVID-19. Overall study: Samples came from the United States, Italy and Spain, spanning acute and convalescent COVID-19.

Authors' data handling: The authors estimated nucleated cell counts from reference gene primer amplification. Method: immunoSEQ multiplex PCR; TCRdb's copy keeps in-frame clones and lacks some. D and trimming come from the DNA, and the V and J calls and clone size come from that table. This table has about 250,000 clones, roughly 86% appearing once. Sequenced material: peripheral blood. The TCR originated in a man aged 50-60 years with acute or convalescent COVID-19.

The CDR3 sequence is CAISESGGTAYNEQFF. The CDR3 DNA reads as TGTGCCATCAGTGAGTCCGGGGGGACGGCCTACAATGAGCAGTTCTTC. The rearrangement uses TRBV10-3 and TRBJ2-1, with TRBD2 matching over 7 bases. The germline V gene has CDR1 ENHRY and CDR2 SYGVKD. Germline trimming cut 0 bases from V and 2 bases from J; bases unmatched to any gene: 4. This CDR3 spans 16 amino acids.